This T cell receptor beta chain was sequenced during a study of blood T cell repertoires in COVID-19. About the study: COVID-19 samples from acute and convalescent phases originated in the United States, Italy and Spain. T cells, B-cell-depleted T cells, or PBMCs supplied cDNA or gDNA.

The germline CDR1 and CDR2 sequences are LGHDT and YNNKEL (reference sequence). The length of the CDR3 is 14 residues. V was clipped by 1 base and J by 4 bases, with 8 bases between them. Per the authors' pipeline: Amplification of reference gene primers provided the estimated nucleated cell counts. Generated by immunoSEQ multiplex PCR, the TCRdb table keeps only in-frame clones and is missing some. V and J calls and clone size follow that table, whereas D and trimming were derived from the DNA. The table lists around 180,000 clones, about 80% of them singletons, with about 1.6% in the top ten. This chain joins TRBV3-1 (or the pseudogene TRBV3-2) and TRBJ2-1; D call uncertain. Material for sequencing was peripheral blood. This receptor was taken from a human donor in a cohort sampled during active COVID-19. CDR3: CASSQALGYNEQFF. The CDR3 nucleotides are TGTGCCAGCAGCCAAGCACTCGGTTACAATGAGCAGTTCTTC.